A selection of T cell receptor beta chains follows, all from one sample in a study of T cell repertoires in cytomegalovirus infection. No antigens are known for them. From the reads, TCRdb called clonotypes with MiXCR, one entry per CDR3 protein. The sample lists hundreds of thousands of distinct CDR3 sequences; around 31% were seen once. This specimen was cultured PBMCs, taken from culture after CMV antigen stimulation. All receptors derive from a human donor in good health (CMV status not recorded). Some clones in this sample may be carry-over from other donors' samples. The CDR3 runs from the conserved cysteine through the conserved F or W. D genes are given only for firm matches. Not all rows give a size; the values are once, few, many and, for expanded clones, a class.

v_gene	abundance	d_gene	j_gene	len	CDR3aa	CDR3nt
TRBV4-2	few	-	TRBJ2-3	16	CASSQEEGSSTDTQYF	TGTGCCAGCAGCCAAGAAGAAGGGTCGAGCACAGATACGCAGTATTTT
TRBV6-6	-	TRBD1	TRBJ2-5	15	CASSADRLTQETQYF	TGTGCCAGCAGTGCGGACAGGCTGACCCAAGAGACCCAGTACTTC
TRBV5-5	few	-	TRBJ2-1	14	CASSWVWLRNEQFF	TGTGCCAGCAGCTGGGTTTGGTTGAGGAATGAGCAGTTCTTC
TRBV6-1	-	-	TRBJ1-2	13	CASGWRVDYGYTF	TGTGCCAGCGGGTGGAGGGTAGACTATGGCTACACCTTC
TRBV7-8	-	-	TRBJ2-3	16	CASSLRTDIRRDTQYF	TGTGCCAGCAGCTTACGGACGGACATTCGGCGAGATACGCAGTATTTT
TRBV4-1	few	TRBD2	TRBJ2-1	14	CASSQEVGGREQFF	TGCGCCAGCAGCCAAGAGGTCGGGGGGAGGGAGCAGTTCTTC
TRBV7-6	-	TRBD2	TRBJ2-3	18	CASSPQPLSGGRADTQYF	TGTGCCAGCAGCCCCCAACCCCTTAGCGGGGGTCGCGCAGATACGCAGTATTTT
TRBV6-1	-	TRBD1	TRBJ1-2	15	CASRGQTGINYGYTF	TGTGCCAGCAGGGGCCAGACAGGGATAAACTATGGCTACACCTTC
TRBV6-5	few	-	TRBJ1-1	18	CASSYSGPGSAMNTEAFF	TGTGCCAGCAGTTACTCGGGTCCAGGGTCCGCAATGAACACTGAAGCTTTCTTT
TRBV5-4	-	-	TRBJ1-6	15	CASSRGGDSESPLHF	TGTGCCAGCAGCAGAGGGGGGGATTCAGAATCACCCCTCCACTTT
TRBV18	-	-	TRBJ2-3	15	CASSPGGSRTDTQYF	TGTGCCAGCTCACCAGGGGGTTCCCGGACAGATACGCAGTATTTT
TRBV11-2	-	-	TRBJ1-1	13	CASSWRLTAEAFF	TGTGCCAGCAGCTGGAGACTGACCGCTGAAGCTTTCTTT
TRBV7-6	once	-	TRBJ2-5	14	CASTSHQYQETQYF	TGTGCCAGCACCTCACATCAGTACCAAGAGACCCAGTACTTC
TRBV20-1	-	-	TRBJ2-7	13	CSAKDGISYEQYF	TGCAGTGCCAAGGACGGCATTTCCTACGAGCAGTACTTC
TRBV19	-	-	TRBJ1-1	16	CASSMLGFDQNTEAFF	TGTGCCAGTAGTATGCTCGGATTCGATCAGAACACTGAAGCTTTCTTT
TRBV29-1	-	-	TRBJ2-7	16	CSVEFGYGQKSYEQYF	TGCAGCGTTGAGTTCGGTTACGGACAAAAATCCTACGAGCAGTACTTC
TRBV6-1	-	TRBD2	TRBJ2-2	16	CASSRSTSANTGELFF	TGTGCCAGCAGCCGATCGACTAGCGCGAACACCGGGGAGCTGTTTTTT
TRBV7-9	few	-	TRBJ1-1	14	CASSPSGGTQLAFF	TGTGCCAGCAGCCCCTCGGGGGGAACCCAGCTAGCTTTCTTT
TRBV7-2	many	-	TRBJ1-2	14	CASSLRRQDHGYTF	TGTGCCAGCAGCTTAAGGCGGCAGGACCATGGCTACACCTTC
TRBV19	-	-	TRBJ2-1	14	CASSMARDFNEQFF	TGTGCCAGTAGTATGGCCAGAGACTTCAATGAGCAGTTCTTC
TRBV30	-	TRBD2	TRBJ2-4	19	CAWNQRGRAVPLAKNIQYF	TGTGCCTGGAACCAACGCGGGAGGGCCGTTCCCTTGGCCAAAAACATTCAGTACTTC
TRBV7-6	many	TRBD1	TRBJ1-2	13	CASSSGGAVGYTF	TGTGCCAGCAGCTCAGGGGGCGCGGTTGGCTACACCTTC
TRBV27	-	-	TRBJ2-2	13	CASSLIGTGELFF	TGTGCCAGCAGTTTAATAGGGACCGGGGAGCTGTTTTTT
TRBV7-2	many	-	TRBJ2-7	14	CASSLAGALNEQYF	TGTGCCAGCAGCTTAGCCGGGGCCCTCAACGAGCAGTACTTC
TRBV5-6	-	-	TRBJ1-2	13	CASSLGALYGYTF	TGTGCCAGCAGCTTGGGAGCGCTCTATGGCTACACCTTC
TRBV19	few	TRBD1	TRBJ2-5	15	CASSHGTGGRETQYF	TGTGCCAGTAGCCACGGGACAGGGGGCAGAGAGACCCAGTACTTC
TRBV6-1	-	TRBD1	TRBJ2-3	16	CASSAGQGAVGDTQYF	TGTGCCAGCAGTGCGGGACAGGGGGCGGTCGGAGATACGCAGTATTTT
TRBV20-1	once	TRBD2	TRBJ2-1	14	CSASDSGNNNEQFF	TGCAGTGCTAGCGATAGCGGGAATAACAATGAGCAGTTCTTC
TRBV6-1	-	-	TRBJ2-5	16	CASSERRRGGQETQYF	TGTGCCAGCAGTGAACGTCGTAGAGGAGGTCAAGAGACCCAGTACTTC
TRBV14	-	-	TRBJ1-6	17	CASSQAPGGSYNSPLHF	TGTGCCAGCAGCCAAGCCCCCGGGGGCTCCTATAATTCACCCCTCCACTTT
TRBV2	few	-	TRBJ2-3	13	CASRQQGTDTQYF	TGTGCCAGCAGACAACAGGGCACAGATACGCAGTATTTT
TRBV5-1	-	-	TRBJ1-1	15	CASSWRGQKNTEAFF	TGCGCCAGCAGCTGGAGGGGACAAAAGAACACTGAAGCTTTCTTT
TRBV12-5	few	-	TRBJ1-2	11	CASGSAWDYTF	TGTGCTAGTGGTTCAGCCTGGGACTACACCTTC
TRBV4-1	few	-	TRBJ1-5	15	CASSLRTPGNQPQHF	TGCGCCAGCAGCCTACGGACGCCGGGCAATCAGCCCCAGCATTTT
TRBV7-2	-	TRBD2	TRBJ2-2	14	CATGGRIRPGELFF	TGTGCCACCGGGGGGAGGATCAGGCCCGGGGAGCTGTTTTTT
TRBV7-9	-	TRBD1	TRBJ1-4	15	CASSLDRGRDEKLFF	TGTGCCAGCAGCTTAGACAGGGGGCGCGATGAAAAACTGTTTTTT
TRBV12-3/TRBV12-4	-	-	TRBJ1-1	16	CASSLAGGGRIAEAFF	TGTGCCAGCAGTTTAGCGGGGGGGGGGCGTATCGCTGAAGCTTTCTTT
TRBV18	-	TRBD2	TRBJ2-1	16	CASSPTGLAGENEQFF	TGTGCCAGCTCACCGACGGGACTAGCGGGGGAAAATGAGCAGTTCTTC
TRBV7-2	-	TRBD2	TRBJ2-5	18	CASSFSARVRGGKETQYF	TGTGCCAGCAGCTTTAGTGCCCGGGTCCGGGGGGGGAAAGAGACCCAGTACTTC
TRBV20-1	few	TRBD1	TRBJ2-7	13	CSATSGGPYEQYF	TGCAGTGCTACGTCAGGGGGCCCCTACGAGCAGTACTTC
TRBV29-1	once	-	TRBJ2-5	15	CSVVTLGPKQETQYF	TGCAGCGTTGTAACCCTCGGGCCGAAACAAGAGACCCAGTACTTC
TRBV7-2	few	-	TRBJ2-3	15	CASSFPGGSTDTQYF	TGTGCCAGCAGTTTTCCAGGTGGGAGCACAGATACGCAGTATTTT
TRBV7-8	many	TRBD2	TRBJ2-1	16	CASSLAGTSSYNEQFF	TGTGCCAGCAGCTTAGCCGGGACTAGCTCCTACAATGAGCAGTTCTTC
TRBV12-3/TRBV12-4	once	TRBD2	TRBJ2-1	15	CASSFKLAGDHEQFF	TGTGCCAGCAGTTTTAAGTTAGCGGGGGACCATGAGCAGTTCTTC
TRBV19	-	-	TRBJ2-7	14	CASSMGRGAYEQYF	TGTGCCAGTAGTATGGGCAGGGGGGCCTACGAGCAGTACTTC
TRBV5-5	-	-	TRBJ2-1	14	CASSRDQSRTEQFF	TGTGCCAGCAGCCGGGACCAATCGCGGACCGAGCAGTTCTTC
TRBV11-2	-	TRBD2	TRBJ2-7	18	CASSLSYTSGSSSYEQYF	TGTGCCAGCAGCTTAAGTTACACTAGCGGGAGCAGCTCCTACGAGCAGTACTTC
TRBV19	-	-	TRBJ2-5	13	CASSIGQGETQYF	TGTGCCAGTAGTATCGGGCAGGGAGAGACCCAGTACTTC
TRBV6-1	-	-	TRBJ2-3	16	CASRRGGGRDLNTQYF	TGTGCCAGCAGGAGGGGGGGAGGGCGAGATCTAAATACGCAGTATTTT
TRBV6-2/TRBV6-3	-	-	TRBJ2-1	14	CASTDRQEYNEQFF	TGTGCCAGCACCGACCGGCAGGAGTACAATGAGCAGTTCTTC
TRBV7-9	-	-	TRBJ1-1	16	CASSLSLDRPNTEAFF	TGTGCCAGCAGCTTGAGCCTTGACAGACCGAACACTGAAGCTTTCTTT
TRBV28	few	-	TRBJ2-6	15	CASSLYLSGANVLTF	TGTGCCAGCAGTCTGTACCTCTCTGGGGCCAACGTCCTGACTTTC
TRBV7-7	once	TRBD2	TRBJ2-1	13	CASRYAGTSAEIF	TGTGCCAGCAGATACGCCGGGACTAGCGCGGAAATCTTC
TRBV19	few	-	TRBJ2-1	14	CASSINLGGIEQFF	TGTGCCAGTAGTATAAATTTGGGCGGGATTGAGCAGTTCTTC
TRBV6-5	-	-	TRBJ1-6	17	CASTPFRDRRGNSPLHF	TGTGCCAGCACCCCTTTCCGGGACCGAAGAGGGAATTCACCCCTCCACTTT
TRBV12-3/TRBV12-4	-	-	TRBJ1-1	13	CASLGGGNTEAFF	TGTGCCAGCTTAGGAGGGGGAAACACTGAAGCTTTCTTT